This T cell receptor (beta chain) is from a study of shared clonotypes between healthy human individuals. The CDR3 consists of 15 residues. Authors' analysis steps: Junction-only immunoSEQ data arrived without quality scores, meaning filtering differed. Using immunoSEQ multiplex PCR, the repertoire was profiled, and TCRdb retains in-frame clones only, with some absent. The DNA gave D and trimming, while V, J and clone size come from that table. Seen here are more than 2,000,000 clones, roughly nine tenths observed once, and the top ten hold more than 0.12%. The sample consisted of naive CD4+ T cells sorted from blood. As for subset: CD45RA+ positively selected. V gene TRBV21-1 combines with J gene TRBJ2-7; TRBD2, the D gene given by the table, was not confirmed from the DNA. TRBV21-1 is labeled a pseudogene. The receptor comes from a man younger than 35 in good health. For the CDR3, the DNA is TGTGCCAGCAGCAGCAAGCGGGAGGGCCCCGACGAGCAGTACTTC. Translated: CASSSKREGPDEQYF.